The sequence of this T cell receptor (beta chain) was determined in a study of cytomegalovirus exposure and HLA in healthy donors. Broader study findings: The authors confirmed in vitro that a few CMV-associated chains were specific for CMV antigens.

As concerns this clone: Its target is unknown.

Germline CDR1 SGHNT, CDR2 YENEEA. The V end was cut by 6 bases, the J end by 2 bases, with 16 bases between. The CDR3 length is 15 residues. PCR used 60 Vbeta primers and 13 Jbeta primers. The protocol was immunoSEQ multiplex PCR, while the TCRdb copy is restricted to in-frame clones and leaves out a portion. The sample lists about 180,000 clones, about 80% seen once, with about 7% in the top ten. The sequence was obtained from a man aged 25 to 40 in good health and CMV-seropositive. The sequenced material came from PBMCs. V and J are TRBV11-3 and TRBJ2-5; D is uncertain. The CDR3 region is CASSLYPDSQETQYF. The CDR3 DNA reads as TGTGCCAGCAGTTTGTACCCAGACTCTCAAGAGACCCAGTACTTC.